One T cell receptor (beta chain) is described in this entry. Its antigen is as yet unknown. The sample comes from a study of cytomegalovirus exposure and HLA in healthy donors. Study at large: The same platform used for the 650 to 700 first-cohort repertoires was also used for the 90 to 150 validation repertoires, as a later analysis reported. The study, taken as a whole, reports: The authors confirmed in vitro that a few CMV-associated chains were specific for CMV antigens. It was approximately 150 TCR beta chains that were listed as cytomegalovirus-associated.

Profiled with immunoSEQ multiplex PCR; TCRdb holds only in-frame clones, not every one. The data show 50,000 to 65,000 clones, roughly nine tenths seen once. The TCR was taken from a woman aged 18-29 years in good health and CMV-seropositive. The sample taken for sequencing was PBMCs.

CDR3 protein: CASSIRTGSSYEQYF. The CDR3 nucleotides are TGTGCCAGTAGTATTCGGACAGGGAGCTCCTACGAGCAGTACTTC. J is TRBJ2-7 and V is TRBV19, with TRBD1 matching 8 bases. CDR1 is LNHDA, CDR2 SQIVND, per germline (reference sequence). V shed 3 bases, J shed 0 bases, and the junction held 4 bases outside the gene matches. This CDR3 has 15 residues. Filled out from reference TRBV19 and TRBJ2-7, the complete variable domain reads DGGITQSPKYLFRKEGQNVTLSCEQNLNHDAMYWYRQDPGQGLRLIYYSQIVNDFQKGDIAEGYSVSREKKESFPLTVTSAQKNPTAFYLCASSIRTGSSYEQYFGPGTRLTVT.